This TCR beta chain is from a study of Ad26.COV2.S vaccination and SARS-CoV-2 variants. As for the study in general: By the intramuscular route, Ad26.COV2.S was given once, or twice 56 days apart.

As regards this clone: Its antigen is as yet unknown.

The study, taken as a whole, reports: Total T cell responses, in the TCR breadth and depth analyses, may have been underestimated. Those who received vaccine or placebo ended up with similar non-spike TCR breadth.

Clones were read by immunoSEQ multiplex PCR, and TCRdb kept only the in-frame ones, dropping some. The sample yields roughly 680,000 clones, roughly 90% seen once. There are 15 residues in the CDR3. The germline V gene encodes CDR1 SGHTA and CDR2 FQGNSA. V lost 2 bases, J lost 5 bases, and 10 bases lay in between. The sample's treatment: around 19 received Ad26.COV2.S at low or high dose, single or two shots; five or six received placebo; per-sample allocation not given. On day 63 after the first injection, vaccine and placebo recipients gave samples. The origin of this receptor is a person aged 18-60 years who received the Ad26.COV2.S COVID-19 vaccine or a placebo. J is TRBJ2-6 and V is TRBV7-2; the D is unclear. Sequences were derived from peripheral blood, sampled in a trial of Ad26.COV2.S vaccine versus placebo. The CDR3 region is CASSLFRVRANVLTF. The CDR3 DNA reads as TGTGCCAGCAGCTTATTTCGGGTACGGGCCAACGTCCTGACTTTC.